Listed below are T cell receptor beta chains from one sample, sequenced in a study of identical twins. TCRdb redid the calling of the 5' RACE reads with MiXCR, one entry per CDR3 protein. The sample lists about 720,000 distinct CDR3 sequences, over 8.5% occurring once. These data were also reused for a study on yellow fever vaccine responses in identical twins.

Material for sequencing was PBMCs. The receptor source for this set is a young woman in good health. The CDR3 runs from the conserved cysteine through the conserved F or W. A D gene is named only where the DNA matches it firmly. Rows give clone size only sometimes, using once, few, many, or a class for an expanded clone.

d_gene: .
v_gene: TRBV29-1
j_gene: TRBJ2-4
abundance: many
CDR3nt: TGCAGCGTTGCGGTCGGGTGGGGGGAGGAAGAAAACATTCAGTACTTC
CDR3aa: CSVAVGWGEEENIQYF

d_gene: TRBD2
v_gene: TRBV7-6
j_gene: TRBJ2-5
abundance: .
CDR3nt: TGTGCCAGCAGCTTTAAACCGGGACTAGCGGGACGGCCGGAGACCCAGTACTTC
CDR3aa: CASSFKPGLAGRPETQYF

d_gene: TRBD2
v_gene: TRBV7-9
j_gene: TRBJ2-1
abundance: many
CDR3nt: TGTGCCAGCAGTTCGACTAGCGGGAGTAGCAATGAGCAGTTCTTC
CDR3aa: CASSSTSGSSNEQFF

d_gene: .
v_gene: TRBV7-6
j_gene: TRBJ2-1
abundance: many
CDR3nt: TGTGCCAGCAGCGTGCAGGATGAGCAGTTCTTC
CDR3aa: CASSVQDEQFF

d_gene: TRBD2
v_gene: TRBV5-6
j_gene: TRBJ2-5
abundance: few
CDR3nt: TGTGCCAGCAGCATCCGGACTAGCGGGCAAGAGACCCAGTACTTC
CDR3aa: CASSIRTSGQETQYF

d_gene: .
v_gene: TRBV6-4
j_gene: TRBJ1-1
abundance: many
CDR3nt: TGTGCCAGCAGCCTTCAGGTGAACACTGAAGCTTTCTTT
CDR3aa: CASSLQVNTEAFF

d_gene: .
v_gene: TRBV27
j_gene: TRBJ2-7
abundance: .
CDR3nt: TGTGCCAGCAGGAACGCCCTGTCGGCCTACGAGCAGTACTTC
CDR3aa: CASRNALSAYEQYF

d_gene: .
v_gene: TRBV7-2
j_gene: TRBJ2-1
abundance: few
CDR3nt: TGTGCCAGCAGCTTACAGGCACCTGGGTTACCTGAGCAGTTCTTC
CDR3aa: CASSLQAPGLPEQFF

d_gene: .
v_gene: TRBV5-1
j_gene: TRBJ2-1
abundance: many
CDR3nt: TGCGCCAGCAGCTTAGCGAGTGAGCAGTTCTTC
CDR3aa: CASSLASEQFF

d_gene: .
v_gene: TRBV28
j_gene: TRBJ1-5
abundance: many
CDR3nt: TGTGCCAGCAGGAAGGGGCAGGGGCCTCAGCCCCAGCATTTT
CDR3aa: CASRKGQGPQPQHF